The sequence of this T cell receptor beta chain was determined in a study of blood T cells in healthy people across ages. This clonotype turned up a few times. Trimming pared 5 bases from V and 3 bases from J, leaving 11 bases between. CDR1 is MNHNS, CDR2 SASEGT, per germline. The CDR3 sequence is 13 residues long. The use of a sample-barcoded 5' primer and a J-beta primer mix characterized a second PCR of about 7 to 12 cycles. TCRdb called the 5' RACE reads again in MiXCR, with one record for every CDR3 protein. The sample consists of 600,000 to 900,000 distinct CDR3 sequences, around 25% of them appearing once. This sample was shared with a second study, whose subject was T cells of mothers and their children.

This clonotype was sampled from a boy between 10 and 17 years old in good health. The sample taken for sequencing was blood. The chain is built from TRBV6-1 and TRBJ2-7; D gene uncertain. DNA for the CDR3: TGTGCCAGCAGTCTCAGCGAAATCTACGAGCAGTACTTC. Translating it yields CASSLSEIYEQYF.